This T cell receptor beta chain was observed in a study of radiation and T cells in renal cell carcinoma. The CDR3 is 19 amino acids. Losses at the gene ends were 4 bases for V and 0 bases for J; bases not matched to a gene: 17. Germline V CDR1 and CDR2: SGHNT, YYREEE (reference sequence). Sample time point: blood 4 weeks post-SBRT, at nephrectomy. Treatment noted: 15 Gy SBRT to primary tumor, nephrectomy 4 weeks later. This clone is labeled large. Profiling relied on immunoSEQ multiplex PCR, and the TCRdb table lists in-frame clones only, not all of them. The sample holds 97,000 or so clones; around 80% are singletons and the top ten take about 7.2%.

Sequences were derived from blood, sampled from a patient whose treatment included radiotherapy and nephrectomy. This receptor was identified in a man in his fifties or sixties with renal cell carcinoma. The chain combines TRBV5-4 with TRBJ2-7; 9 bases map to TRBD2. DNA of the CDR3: TGTGCCAGCAGCGCGACCCCCTTCAGACTAGCGGCCCGCTCCTACGAGCAGTACTTC. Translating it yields CASSATPFRLAARSYEQYF.